This T cell receptor (beta chain) is from a study of beta chain features in type 1 diabetes. Turning to the study itself: The patients were much like the healthy donors in age, gender and cell yields.

The sample holds a few counts of this clone. What it binds is unknown. CDR3 length equals 13 residues. The germline V gene encodes CDR1 MNHNS and CDR2 SASEGT. Trimming removed 5 bases from V and 6 bases from J; junction bases left unmatched: 3. Sampling consisted of one heparinised blood draw per donor, averaging approximately 120 mL. The sequenced template was cDNA made from the entire isolated RNA. Naive, central memory and regulatory T cell samples came to a mean of approximately 4 million reads. Profiled with immunoSEQ multiplex PCR; TCRdb holds only in-frame clones, not every one. The table lists around 710,000 clones, around 12% of them singletons. Study-level points and caveats: Insertions at VDJ junctions were less frequent in type 1 diabetes patients. These patients also deleted more nucleotides at the same junctions. When Type 1 diabetes patients were examined, their TCRB CDR3s proved moderately but significantly shorter in all four CD4+ subsets.

The sequence came from a man aged 30-40 years with type 1 diabetes. The V gene is TRBV6-1, the J gene TRBJ2-2; TRBD1 agrees at 7 bases. Source material: naive CD4+ T cells from blood. CDR3 in amino acids: CASSFTGAGELFF. CDR3 sequence (DNA): TGTGCCAGCAGTTTTACAGGGGCCGGGGAGCTGTTTTTT.